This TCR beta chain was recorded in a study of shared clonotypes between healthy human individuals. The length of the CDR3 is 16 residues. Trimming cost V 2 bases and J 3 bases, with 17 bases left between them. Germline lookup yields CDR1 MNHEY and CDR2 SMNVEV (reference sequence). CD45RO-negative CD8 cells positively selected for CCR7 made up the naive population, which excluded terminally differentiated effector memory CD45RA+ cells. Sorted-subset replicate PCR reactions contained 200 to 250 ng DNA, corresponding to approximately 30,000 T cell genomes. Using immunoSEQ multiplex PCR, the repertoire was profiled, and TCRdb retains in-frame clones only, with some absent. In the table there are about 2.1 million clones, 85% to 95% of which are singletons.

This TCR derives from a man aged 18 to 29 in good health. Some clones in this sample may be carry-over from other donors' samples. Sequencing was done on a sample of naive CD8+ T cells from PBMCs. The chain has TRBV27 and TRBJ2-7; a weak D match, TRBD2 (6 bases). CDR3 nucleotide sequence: TGTGCCAGCAGTTTACTTGGCGGGAACGCATACTACGAGCAGTACTTC. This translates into CASSLLGGNAYYEQYF.